Listed below are T cell receptor beta chains from one sample, sequenced in a study of Graves' ophthalmopathy and Graves' hyperthyroidism. Using its own MiXCR run on the multiplex PCR reads, TCRdb lists one record per CDR3 protein. The table lists around 1,000,000 distinct CDR3 sequences, 35% to 40% of them singletons, with roughly 10% in the top ten. Sequenced input: peripheral blood or thyroid tissue (not recorded which). The source of these receptors is an adult man with Graves' hyperthyroidism. CDR3s include the opening cysteine and the closing phenylalanine or tryptophan. The order of the fields is CDR3 length, V gene, J gene, CDR3 protein.

15	TRBV7-9	TRBJ1-6	CASSSLGDYNSPLHF
14	TRBV10-2	TRBJ2-7	CASAPLEDSYEQYF
16	TRBV7-9	TRBJ2-2	CASSLGRLANTGELFF
14	TRBV2	TRBJ1-5	CASTLNRGPQPQHF
17	TRBV4-3	TRBJ2-5	CASSREGPFWSRETQYF
15	TRBV10-3	TRBJ2-7	CASSRGLAADYEQYF
13	TRBV19	TRBJ2-5	CASSIVVQETQYF
13	TRBV30	TRBJ1-2	CAWSRSSTYGYTF
16	TRBV6-1	TRBJ2-5	CASSEVLAGGKETQYF
13	TRBV29-1	TRBJ2-2	CSVVSPLHGELFF
15	TRBV12-3/TRBV12-4	TRBJ1-6	CASRLTGVDNSPLHF
14	TRBV7-2	TRBJ2-7	CASRIAGGGYEQYF
15	TRBV7-9	TRBJ2-7	CASSSEVAGSYEQYF
15	TRBV20-1	TRBJ2-7	CSASPVGLPSYEQYF
13	TRBV12-3/TRBV12-4	TRBJ1-5	CASSLRPDQPQHF
16	TRBV10-2	TRBJ2-7	CASSYAGRDRGREQYF